This T cell receptor (beta chain) was found in a study of T cells in Graves' hyperthyroidism and ophthalmopathy. Study-level results: Most thyroid clonotypes that were expanded above 0.001 also turned up in blood. A model using 13 V-J features told ophthalmopathy apart from stable hyperthyroidism.

Amplified regions were TCR beta CDR3 sequences from RNA transcripts. HTBI primers were the set used in a first-round RT-PCR of the TCR CDR3. TCRdb reprocessed the multiplex PCR reads with MiXCR, giving one entry per CDR3 protein. This table has 500,000 to 750,000 distinct CDR3 sequences, around 45% appearing once. Stable Graves' hyperthyroidism meant no ophthalmopathy progression within 18 months. A note on this clonotype: The target antigen is unknown. Just one base apart from a much larger clone, this may be a read error.

The sequencing input was peripheral blood or thyroid tissue (not recorded which). The sequence was obtained from a woman younger than 35 with Graves' hyperthyroidism.

The chain's CDR3 is CASGTGHHYEQHF. The CDR3 DNA is TGTGCCAGCGGGACTGGGCACCACTACGAGCAGCACTTC. The J gene is TRBJ2-7, the V gene TRBV25-1, with D perhaps matching TRBD2 (6 bases). The CDR3 length is 13 residues. Germline CDR1 reads MGHDK; CDR2 reads SYGVNS.